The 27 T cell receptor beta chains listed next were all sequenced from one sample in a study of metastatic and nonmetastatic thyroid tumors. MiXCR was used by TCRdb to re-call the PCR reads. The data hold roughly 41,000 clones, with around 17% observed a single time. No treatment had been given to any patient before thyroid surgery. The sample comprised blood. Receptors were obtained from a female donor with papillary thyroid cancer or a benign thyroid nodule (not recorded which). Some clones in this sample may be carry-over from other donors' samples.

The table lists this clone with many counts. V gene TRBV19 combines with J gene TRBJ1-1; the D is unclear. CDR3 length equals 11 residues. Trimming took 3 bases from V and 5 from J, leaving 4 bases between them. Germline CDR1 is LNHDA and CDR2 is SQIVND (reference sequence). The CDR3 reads CASSMRTEAFF. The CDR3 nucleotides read TGTGCCAGTAGTATGAGAACTGAAGCTTTCTTT.

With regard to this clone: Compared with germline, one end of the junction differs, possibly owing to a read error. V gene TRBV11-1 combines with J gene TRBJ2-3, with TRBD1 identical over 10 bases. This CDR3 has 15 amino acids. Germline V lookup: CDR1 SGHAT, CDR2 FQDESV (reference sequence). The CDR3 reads CASILMGQGTDTQYF. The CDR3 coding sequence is TGTGCCAGCATCTTAATGGGACAGGGGACAGATACGCAGTATTTT.

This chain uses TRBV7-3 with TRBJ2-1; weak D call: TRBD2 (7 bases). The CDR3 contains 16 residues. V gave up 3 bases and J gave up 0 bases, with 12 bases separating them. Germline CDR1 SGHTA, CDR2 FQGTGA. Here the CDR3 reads CASSFRGASSYNEQFF. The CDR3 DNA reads TGTGCCAGCAGCTTTCGGGGGGCCAGCTCCTACAATGAGCAGTTCTTC.

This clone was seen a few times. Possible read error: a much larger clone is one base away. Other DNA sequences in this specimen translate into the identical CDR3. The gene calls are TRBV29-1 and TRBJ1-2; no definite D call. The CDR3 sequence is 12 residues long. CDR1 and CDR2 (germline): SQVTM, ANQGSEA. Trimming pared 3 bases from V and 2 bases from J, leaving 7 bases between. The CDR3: CSVDRGNYGYTF. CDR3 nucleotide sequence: TGCAGCGTTGACCGTGGGAACTATGGCTACACCTTC.

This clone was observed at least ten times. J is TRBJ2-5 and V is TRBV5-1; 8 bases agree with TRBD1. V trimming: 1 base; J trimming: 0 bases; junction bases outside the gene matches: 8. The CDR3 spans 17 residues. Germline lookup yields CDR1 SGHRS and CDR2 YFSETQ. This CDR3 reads CASSLQGRTGYQETQYF. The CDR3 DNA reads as TGCGCCAGCAGCTTGCAGGGAAGGACAGGGTACCAAGAGACCCAGTACTTC.

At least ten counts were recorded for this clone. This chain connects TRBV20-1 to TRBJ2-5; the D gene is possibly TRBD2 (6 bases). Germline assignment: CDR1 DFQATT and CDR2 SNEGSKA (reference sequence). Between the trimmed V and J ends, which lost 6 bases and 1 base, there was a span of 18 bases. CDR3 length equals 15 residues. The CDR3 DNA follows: TGCAGTGCCTTACTTTACCGGGACTTCCAAGAGACCCAGTACTTC. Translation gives CSALLYRDFQETQYF.

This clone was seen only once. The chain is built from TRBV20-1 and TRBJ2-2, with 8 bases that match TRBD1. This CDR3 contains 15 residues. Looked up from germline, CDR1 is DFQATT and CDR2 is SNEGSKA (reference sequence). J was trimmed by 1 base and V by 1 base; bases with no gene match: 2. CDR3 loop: CSARVGTGNTGELFF. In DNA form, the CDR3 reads TGCAGTGCTAGAGTGGGGACAGGGAACACCGGGGAGCTGTTTTTT.

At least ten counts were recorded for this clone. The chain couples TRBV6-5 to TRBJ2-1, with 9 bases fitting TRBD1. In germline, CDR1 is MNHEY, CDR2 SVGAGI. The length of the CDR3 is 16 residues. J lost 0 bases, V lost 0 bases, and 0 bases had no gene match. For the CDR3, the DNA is TGTGCCAGCAGTTACTCGGACAGGGGCTCCTACAATGAGCAGTTCTTC. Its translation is CASSYSDRGSYNEQFF.

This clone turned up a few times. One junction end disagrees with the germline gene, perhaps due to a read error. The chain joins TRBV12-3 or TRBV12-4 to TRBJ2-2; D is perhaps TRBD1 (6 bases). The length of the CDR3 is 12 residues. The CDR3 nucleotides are TGTGCCAGCAGTTTATCCAGAGGGGGGCTGTTTTTT. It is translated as CASSLSRGGLFF.

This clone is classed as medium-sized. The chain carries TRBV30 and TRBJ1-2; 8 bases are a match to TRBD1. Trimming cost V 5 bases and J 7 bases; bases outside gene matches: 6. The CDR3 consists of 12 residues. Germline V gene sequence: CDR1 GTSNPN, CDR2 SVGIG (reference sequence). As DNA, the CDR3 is TGTGCCTGGGACAGGGGTCCTTCTGGCTACACCTTC. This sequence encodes CAWDRGPSGYTF.

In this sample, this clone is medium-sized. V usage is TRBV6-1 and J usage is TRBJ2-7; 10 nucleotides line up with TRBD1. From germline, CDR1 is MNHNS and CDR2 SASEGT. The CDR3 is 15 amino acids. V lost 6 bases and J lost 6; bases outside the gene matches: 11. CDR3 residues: CASRQTGTGAREQYF. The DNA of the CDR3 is TGTGCCAGCAGGCAAACCGGGACAGGGGCTCGCGAGCAGTACTTC.

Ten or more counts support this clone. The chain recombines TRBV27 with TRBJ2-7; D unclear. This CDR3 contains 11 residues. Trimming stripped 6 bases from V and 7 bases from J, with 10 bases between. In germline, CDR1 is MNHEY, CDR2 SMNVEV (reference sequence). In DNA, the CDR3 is TGTGCCAGCAGGTCTGCTAATGAGCAGTACTTC. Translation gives CASRSANEQYF.

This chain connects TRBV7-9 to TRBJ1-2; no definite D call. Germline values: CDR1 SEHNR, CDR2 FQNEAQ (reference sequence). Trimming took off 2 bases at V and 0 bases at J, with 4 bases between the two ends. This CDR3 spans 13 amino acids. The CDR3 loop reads CASSLSANYGYTF. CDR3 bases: TGTGCCAGCAGCTTATCAGCTAACTATGGCTACACCTTC.

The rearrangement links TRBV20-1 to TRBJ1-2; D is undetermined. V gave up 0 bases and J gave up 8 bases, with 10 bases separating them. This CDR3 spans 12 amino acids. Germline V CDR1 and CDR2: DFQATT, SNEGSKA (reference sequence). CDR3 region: CSARDLLLGYTF. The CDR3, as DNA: TGCAGTGCTAGAGATTTATTGCTCGGCTACACCTTC.

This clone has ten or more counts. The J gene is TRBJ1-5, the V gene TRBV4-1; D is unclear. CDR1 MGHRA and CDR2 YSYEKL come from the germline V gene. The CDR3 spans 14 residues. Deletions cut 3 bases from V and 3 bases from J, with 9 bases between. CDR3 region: CASSQMEFNQPQHF. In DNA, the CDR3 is TGCGCCAGCAGCCAGATGGAGTTCAATCAGCCCCAGCATTTT.

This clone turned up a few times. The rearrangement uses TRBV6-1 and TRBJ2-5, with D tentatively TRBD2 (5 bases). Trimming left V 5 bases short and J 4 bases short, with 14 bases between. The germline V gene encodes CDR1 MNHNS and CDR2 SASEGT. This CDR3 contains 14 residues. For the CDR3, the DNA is TGTGCCAGCAGTTTCGGGATGGACCCAGAGACCCAGTACTTC. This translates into CASSFGMDPETQYF.

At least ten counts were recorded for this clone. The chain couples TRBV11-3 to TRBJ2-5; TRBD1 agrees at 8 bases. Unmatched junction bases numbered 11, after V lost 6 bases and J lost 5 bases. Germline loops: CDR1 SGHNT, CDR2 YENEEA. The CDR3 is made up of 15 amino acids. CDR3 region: CASSSGQGQGETQYF. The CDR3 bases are TGTGCCAGCAGTTCCGGACAGGGTCAGGGGGAGACCCAGTACTTC.

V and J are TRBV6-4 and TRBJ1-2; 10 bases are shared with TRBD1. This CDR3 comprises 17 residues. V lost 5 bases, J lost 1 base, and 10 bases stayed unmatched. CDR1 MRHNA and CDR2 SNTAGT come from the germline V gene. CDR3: CASSRTGGTASNYGYTF. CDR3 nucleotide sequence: TGTGCCAGCAGTAGGACAGGGGGAACAGCAAGTAACTATGGCTACACCTTC.

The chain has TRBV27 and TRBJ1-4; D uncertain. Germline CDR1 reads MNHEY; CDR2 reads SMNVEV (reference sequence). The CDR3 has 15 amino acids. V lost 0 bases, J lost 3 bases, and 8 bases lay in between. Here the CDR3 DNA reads TGTGCCAGCAGTTTATCTACATGTCCTAATGAAAAACTGTTTTTT. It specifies CASSLSTCPNEKLFF.

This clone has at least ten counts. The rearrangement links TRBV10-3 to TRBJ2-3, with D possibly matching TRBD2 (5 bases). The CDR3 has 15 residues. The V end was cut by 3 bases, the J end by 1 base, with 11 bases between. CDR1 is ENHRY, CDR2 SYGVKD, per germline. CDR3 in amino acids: CAISEGGSRTDTQYF. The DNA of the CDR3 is TGTGCCATCAGTGAAGGCGGGTCCCGCACAGATACGCAGTATTTT.

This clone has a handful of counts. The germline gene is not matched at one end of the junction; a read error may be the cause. In nucleotides, the CDR3 is TGTGCCAGTATTATCCGGTCCACCGGTGAGCTGTTTTTT. This codes for CASIIRSTGELFF. The chain carries TRBV19 and TRBJ2-2; D is uncertain. Germline CDR1 is LNHDA and CDR2 is SQIVND (reference sequence). CDR3 length: 13 residues.

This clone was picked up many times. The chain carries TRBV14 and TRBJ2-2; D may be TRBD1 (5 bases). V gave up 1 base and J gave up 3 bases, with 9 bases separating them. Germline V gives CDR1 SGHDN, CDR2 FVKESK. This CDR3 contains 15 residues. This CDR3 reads CASSQVGHYTGELFF. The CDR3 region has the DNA TGTGCCAGCAGCCAAGTCGGACACTACACCGGGGAGCTGTTTTTT. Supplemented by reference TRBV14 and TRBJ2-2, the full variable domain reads EAGVTQFPSHSVIEKGQTVTLRCDPISGHDNLYWYRRVMGKEIKFLLHFVKESKQDESGMPNNRFLAERTGGTYSTLKVQPAELEDSGVYFCASSQVGHYTGELFFGEGSRLTVL.

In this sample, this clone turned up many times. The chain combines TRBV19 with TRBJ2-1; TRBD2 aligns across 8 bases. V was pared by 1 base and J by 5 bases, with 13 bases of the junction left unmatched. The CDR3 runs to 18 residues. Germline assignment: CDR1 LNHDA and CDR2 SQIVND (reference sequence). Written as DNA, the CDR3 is TGTGCCAGTAGTATAGGGGGGGGCTTAGCGGGAAATAACAATGAGCAGTTCTTC. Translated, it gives CASSIGGGLAGNNNEQFF.

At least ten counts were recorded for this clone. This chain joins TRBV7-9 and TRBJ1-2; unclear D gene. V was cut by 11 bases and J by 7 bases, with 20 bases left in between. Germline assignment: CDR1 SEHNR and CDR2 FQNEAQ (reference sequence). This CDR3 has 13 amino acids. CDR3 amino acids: CAAIAGTPGGYTF. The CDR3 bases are TGTGCCGCCATCGCCGGTACGCCTGGTGGCTACACCTTC.

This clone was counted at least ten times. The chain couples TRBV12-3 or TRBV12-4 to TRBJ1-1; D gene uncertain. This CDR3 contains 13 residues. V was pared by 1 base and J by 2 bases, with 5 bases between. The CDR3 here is CASSLGLNTEAFF. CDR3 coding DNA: TGTGCCAGCAGTTTAGGTTTAAACACTGAAGCTTTCTTT.

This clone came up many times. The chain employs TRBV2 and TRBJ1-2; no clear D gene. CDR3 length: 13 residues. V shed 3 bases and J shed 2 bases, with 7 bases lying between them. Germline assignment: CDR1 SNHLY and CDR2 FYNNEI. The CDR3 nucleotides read TGTGCCAGCAGTGACGTAGGGAACTATGGCTACACCTTC. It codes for CASSDVGNYGYTF. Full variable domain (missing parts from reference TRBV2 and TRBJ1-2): EPEVTQTPSHQVTQMGQEVILRCVPISNHLYFYWYRQILGQKVEFLVSFYNNEISEKSEIFDDQFSVERPDGSNFTLKIRSTKLEDSAMYFCASSDVGNYGYTFGSGTRLTVV.

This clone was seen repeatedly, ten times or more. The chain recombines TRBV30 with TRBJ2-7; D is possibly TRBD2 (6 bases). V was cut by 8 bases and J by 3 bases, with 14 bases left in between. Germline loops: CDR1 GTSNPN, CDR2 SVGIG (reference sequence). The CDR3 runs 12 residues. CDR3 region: CAAGTGDYEQYF. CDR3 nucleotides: TGTGCCGCCGGGACTGGGGACTACGAGCAGTACTTC.